This is a list of T cell receptor beta chains from one sample in a study of human T cells and chemical hapten exposure. TCRdb ran MiXCR on the RACE reads and lists one entry per CDR3 protein. The sample yields about 84,000 distinct CDR3 sequences, about 10% seen once. The sample here was whole blood, taken in connection with sensitization to the hapten diphenylcyclopropenone (DPC). All receptors come from a woman in her 50s with alopecia areata. Some clones in this sample may be carry-over from other donors' samples. Both conserved end residues are part of each CDR3. The D gene is left open where the match is weak. Clone size appears in some rows only: once, few, many, or a class for an expanded clone.

J: TRBJ2-7
D: .
size: many
V: TRBV28
CDR3: CASRRAGQPPYEQYF
DNA: TGTGCCAGCAGAAGGGCGGGACAACCACCCTACGAGCAGTACTTC

J: TRBJ2-3
D: .
size: many
V: TRBV3-1
CDR3: CASSQTPSSTDTQYF
DNA: TGTGCCAGCAGCCAAACCCCGTCCAGCACAGATACGCAGTATTTT

J: TRBJ2-1
D: TRBD2
size: few
V: TRBV10-2
CDR3: CASSGLAGTNEQFF
DNA: TGCGCCAGCAGTGGCCTAGCGGGAACTAATGAGCAGTTCTTC

J: TRBJ2-7
D: TRBD2
size: many
V: TRBV5-1
CDR3: CASTTRASGSSYEQYF
DNA: TGCGCCAGCACCACTAGGGCTAGCGGGAGCTCCTACGAGCAGTACTTC

J: TRBJ2-2
D: .
size: .
V: TRBV29-1
CDR3: CSVDRGSGELFF
DNA: TGCAGCGTTGACAGGGGATCCGGGGAGCTGTTTTTT

J: TRBJ2-5
D: .
size: few
V: TRBV7-6
CDR3: CAKATPKTQYF
DNA: TGTGCCAAAGCGACACCCAAGACCCAGTACTTC

J: TRBJ2-7
D: .
size: .
V: TRBV29-1
CDR3: CSVAVSSYEQYF
DNA: TGCAGCGTTGCTGTGAGCTCCTACGAGCAGTACTTC

J: TRBJ2-7
D: .
size: .
V: TRBV29-1
CDR3: CSVETVYEQYF
DNA: TGCAGCGTTGAGACAGTCTACGAGCAGTACTTC

J: TRBJ2-1
D: TRBD2
size: many
V: TRBV20-1
CDR3: CSALLTSGPYNEQFF
DNA: TGCAGTGCCCTGCTAACTAGCGGGCCCTACAATGAGCAGTTCTTC

J: TRBJ2-7
D: TRBD2
size: many
V: TRBV7-2
CDR3: CASSDPGGARYEQYF
DNA: TGTGCCAGCAGCGACCCGGGGGGGGCGCGTTACGAGCAGTACTTC

J: TRBJ2-3
D: TRBD2
size: few
V: TRBV18
CDR3: CASRRLAGPDTQYF
DNA: TGTGCCAGCCGGCGGCTAGCGGGACCAGATACGCAGTATTTT

J: TRBJ1-2
D: .
size: .
V: TRBV20-1
CDR3: CSARYQGYGYTF
DNA: TGCAGTGCTAGATATCAGGGTTATGGCTACACCTTC

J: TRBJ1-1
D: .
size: many
V: TRBV9
CDR3: CASSVGLKGTEAFF
DNA: TGTGCCAGCAGCGTAGGATTGAAGGGAACTGAAGCTTTCTTT

J: TRBJ1-2
D: .
size: few
V: TRBV15
CDR3: CATSGTEVPNYGYTF
DNA: TGTGCCACCAGCGGAACGGAGGTACCTAACTATGGCTACACCTTC

J: TRBJ2-5
D: .
size: .
V: TRBV6-5
CDR3: CASSYSASRARQTQYF
DNA: TGTGCCAGCAGTTACTCGGCCTCCCGAGCCCGTCAGACCCAGTACTTC

J: TRBJ2-7
D: .
size: few
V: TRBV6-6
CDR3: CASSYAGRTPYEQYF
DNA: TGTGCCAGCAGTTACGCGGGACGGACCCCCTACGAGCAGTACTTC

J: TRBJ2-7
D: .
size: many
V: TRBV29-1
CDR3: CSVAYNSYEQYF
DNA: TGCAGCGTTGCGTACAACTCCTACGAGCAGTACTTC

J: TRBJ2-3
D: .
size: many
V: TRBV29-1
CDR3: CSVGRADTQYF
DNA: TGCAGCGTTGGTAGAGCCGATACGCAGTATTTT

J: TRBJ2-3
D: .
size: many
V: TRBV19
CDR3: CASSTRVGTDTQYF
DNA: TGTGCCAGTAGTACCAGGGTAGGAACAGATACGCAGTATTTT

J: TRBJ2-2
D: TRBD2
size: many
V: TRBV25-1
CDR3: CASSEWGSGSTGELFF
DNA: TGTGCCAGCAGTGAATGGGGTAGCGGGAGTACCGGGGAGCTGTTTTTT

J: TRBJ2-1
D: .
size: many
V: TRBV27
CDR3: CASSLNNGNEQFF
DNA: TGTGCCAGCAGTTTAAATAACGGAAATGAGCAGTTCTTC

J: TRBJ1-5
D: TRBD1
size: many
V: TRBV5-6
CDR3: CASSFTGAQTQPQHF
DNA: TGTGCCAGCAGCTTTACAGGGGCCCAAACCCAGCCCCAGCATTTT

J: TRBJ2-5
D: .
size: few
V: TRBV9
CDR3: CASSLGLQYQETQYF
DNA: TGTGCCAGCAGCCTAGGTCTTCAGTACCAAGAGACCCAGTACTTC

J: TRBJ2-4
D: TRBD2
size: .
V: TRBV12-3/TRBV12-4
CDR3: CASMASGSKNIQYF
DNA: TGTGCCAGCATGGCTAGCGGGAGCAAAAACATTCAGTACTTC

J: TRBJ2-7
D: TRBD1
size: many
V: TRBV20-1
CDR3: CSAAGTGVPYEQYF
DNA: TGCAGTGCTGCCGGGACAGGGGTCCCCTACGAGCAGTACTTC

J: TRBJ2-1
D: TRBD2
size: few
V: TRBV11-2
CDR3: CASSRDGLAGIYSEQFF
DNA: TGTGCCAGCAGCCGAGACGGACTAGCGGGGATATACAGTGAGCAGTTCTTC

J: TRBJ2-2
D: .
size: many
V: TRBV2
CDR3: CASIWTSANTGELFF
DNA: TGTGCCAGCATATGGACTTCCGCGAACACCGGGGAGCTGTTTTTT

J: TRBJ2-1
D: TRBD2
size: many
V: TRBV7-2
CDR3: CASSLDRGTSGYNEQFF
DNA: TGTGCCAGCAGCTTAGACCGAGGGACTAGCGGTTACAATGAGCAGTTCTTC

J: TRBJ2-3
D: .
size: .
V: TRBV11-2
CDR3: CASTSFDRKADTQYF
DNA: TGTGCCAGCACCAGTTTCGACAGGAAGGCAGATACGCAGTATTTT

J: TRBJ2-7
D: TRBD1
size: .
V: TRBV29-1
CDR3: CSVEDQVAGGEQYF
DNA: TGCAGCGTTGAAGATCAGGTGGCAGGGGGCGAGCAGTACTTC

J: TRBJ1-3
D: .
size: few
V: TRBV12-3/TRBV12-4
CDR3: CASTLSGPGNTIYF
DNA: TGTGCCAGCACTCTTTCGGGGCCTGGAAACACCATATATTTT

J: TRBJ2-7
D: .
size: .
V: TRBV6-5
CDR3: CARPPGQASQYF
DNA: TGTGCCAGACCCCCGGGCCAGGCGTCGCAGTACTTC

J: TRBJ2-2
D: TRBD2
size: many
V: TRBV4-2
CDR3: CASSQESGIGTGELFF
DNA: TGTGCCAGCAGCCAAGAAAGCGGGATAGGCACCGGGGAGCTGTTTTTT